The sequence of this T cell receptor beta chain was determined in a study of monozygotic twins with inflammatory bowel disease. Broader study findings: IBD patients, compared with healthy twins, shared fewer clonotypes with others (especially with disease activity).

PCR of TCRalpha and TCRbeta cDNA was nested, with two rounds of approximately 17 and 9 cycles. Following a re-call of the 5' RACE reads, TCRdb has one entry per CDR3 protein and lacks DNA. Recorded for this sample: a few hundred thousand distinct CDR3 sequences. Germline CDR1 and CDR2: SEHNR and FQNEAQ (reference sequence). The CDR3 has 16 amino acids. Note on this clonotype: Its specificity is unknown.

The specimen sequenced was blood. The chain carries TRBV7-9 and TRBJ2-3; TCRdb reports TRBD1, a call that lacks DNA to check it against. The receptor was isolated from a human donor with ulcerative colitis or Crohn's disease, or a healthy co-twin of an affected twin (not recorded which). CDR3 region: CASSPWDTRSLDTQYF.